The next 17 T cell receptor beta chains were all read from a single sample in a study of OX40 agonist ivuxolimab in advanced cancers. Data came from immunoSEQ multiplex PCR; TCRdb stores just in-frame clones and leaves some out. The profile shows under 70,000 clones, approximately 86% of them singletons. Sequences were derived from CD4+ or CD8+ T cells sorted from blood, sampled in a trial of the OX40 agonist ivuxolimab. These TCRs come from an adult with an advanced solid tumor such as melanoma, head and neck, liver or kidney cancer.

This clone has only one observation. This chain joins TRBV5-5 and TRBJ1-1, with D possibly TRBD1 on 6 matching bases. Trimming took 3 bases from V and 7 from J, leaving 19 bases between them. Germline V gene lookup returns CDR1 SGHKS and CDR2 YYEKEE (reference sequence). The CDR3 has 15 amino acids. Here the CDR3 reads CASSSLPTEQGEAFF. The CDR3 region has the DNA TGTGCCAGCAGCTCCCTACCAACCGAACAGGGTGAAGCTTTCTTT.

V is TRBV7-2 and J is TRBJ2-1, with 7 bases that match TRBD1. Per the germline V gene, CDR1 is SGHTA and CDR2 is FQGNSA. The V segment lost 2 bases and the J segment 4 bases; nucleotides outside the gene matches: 5. The CDR3 has 15 residues. CDR3 protein: CASSLKGGAYNEQFF. For the CDR3, the DNA is TGTGCCAGCAGCTTAAAAGGGGGCGCGTACAATGAGCAGTTCTTC.

In DNA, the CDR3 is TGCGCCAGCAGCTTTAGGTATTTGGACGGCTACACCTTC. Translating gives CASSFRYLDGYTF. The rearrangement joins TRBV5-1 to TRBJ1-2; the D is unclear. The germline V and J ends were trimmed by 2 bases and 8 bases, with 13 bases remaining between them. In germline, CDR1 is SGHRS, CDR2 YFSETQ. The CDR3 is 13 amino acids.

The chain combines TRBV7-6 with TRBJ1-1; possible D gene TRBD1, 6 bases. The CDR3 consists of 18 residues. V was pared by 2 bases and J by 0 bases, with 19 bases between. Germline V gene sequence: CDR1 SGHVS, CDR2 FNYEAQ. The chain's CDR3 is CASSLRYREQNMNTEAFF. For the CDR3, the DNA is TGTGCCAGCAGCTTAAGATACAGGGAACAGAACATGAACACTGAAGCTTTCTTT.

This chain links TRBV7-2 with TRBJ1-2, with 10 bases that match TRBD1. Germline V gives CDR1 SGHTA, CDR2 FQGNSA. CDR3 size: 14 residues. J was trimmed by 5 bases and V by 5 bases; bases with no gene match: 5. The DNA of the CDR3 is TGTGCCAGCAGCCCCGGGACAGGGGTTTATGGCTACACCTTC. This encodes CASSPGTGVYGYTF.

The chain carries TRBV29-1 and TRBJ1-2, with 7 bases lining up with TRBD1. V lost 3 bases and J lost 4; bases outside the gene matches: 5. The CDR3 has 13 residues. Per germline, CDR1 SQVTM and CDR2 ANQGSEA. CDR3 in amino acids: CSVEGGGLYGYTF. Written as DNA, the CDR3 is TGCAGCGTTGAGGGAGGGGGCCTCTATGGCTACACCTTC.

This rearrangement joins TRBV5-4 to TRBJ1-5; D remains unclear. This CDR3 contains 13 residues. Deletions cut 3 bases from V and 3 bases from J, with 7 bases between. Per the germline V gene, CDR1 is SGHNT and CDR2 is YYREEE (reference sequence). CDR3: CASSWELNQPQHF. The CDR3 DNA is TGTGCCAGCAGCTGGGAGCTCAATCAGCCCCAGCATTTT.

Here the CDR3 reads CASSLEGGRFGNQPQHF. The CDR3 DNA is TGTGCCAGCAGTTTAGAGGGGGGGCGTTTCGGCAATCAGCCCCAGCATTTT. The chain has TRBV27 and TRBJ1-5; the D gene is possibly TRBD1 (6 bases). V lost 2 bases to trimming and J lost 2 bases, with 16 bases between them. Germline lookup yields CDR1 MNHEY and CDR2 SMNVEV (reference sequence). The CDR3 is 17 amino acids.

V usage is TRBV28 and J usage is TRBJ1-2; D is unresolved. The CDR3 runs 15 residues. Trimming removed 5 bases from V and 0 bases from J, with 13 bases in between. Germline V lookup: CDR1 MDHEN, CDR2 SYDVKM. CDR3 nucleotides: TGTGCCAGCAGTCGACCAGGCGATCCTAACTATGGCTACACCTTC. Its translation: CASSRPGDPNYGYTF.

The rearrangement links TRBV5-5 to TRBJ1-1; 9 bases fit TRBD1. With 1 base clipped from V and 1 base from J, the junction kept 5 bases outside the gene matches. Germline CDR1 is SGHKS and CDR2 is YYEKEE (reference sequence). The CDR3 has 16 residues. This CDR3 reads CASSLWGTGKNTEAFF. The CDR3 region has the DNA TGTGCCAGCAGCTTGTGGGGGACAGGGAAGAACACTGAAGCTTTCTTT.

Sample share makes this clone medium-sized. CDR3 sequence reads: CASSVDRGLSETEAFF. CDR3 bases: TGCGCCAGCAGCGTGGACAGGGGGCTAAGTGAGACTGAAGCTTTCTTT. This chain uses TRBV5-1 with TRBJ1-1, with 11 bases that match TRBD1. J lost 5 bases, V lost 4 bases, and 10 bases had no gene match. This CDR3 has 16 residues. CDR1 and CDR2 (germline): SGHRS, YFSETQ.

The gene calls are TRBV27 and TRBJ1-2, with D perhaps matching TRBD1 (6 bases). Germline CDR1 MNHEY, CDR2 SMNVEV (reference sequence). This CDR3 spans 14 amino acids. Trimming removed 3 bases from V and 0 bases from J, with 8 bases in between. CDR3 in DNA: TGTGCCAGCAGTTTCGGGGGCCCTAACTATGGCTACACCTTC. Translating it yields CASSFGGPNYGYTF.

This clone was observed a single time. V gene TRBV7-3 combines with J gene TRBJ2-2; TRBD1 might be the D (5 bases). Trimming took 2 bases from V and 0 from J, leaving 16 bases between them. This CDR3 has 18 residues. The V gene's germline CDR1 is SGHTA and CDR2 FQGTGA. The CDR3 coding sequence is TGTGCCAGCAGCTTACAAGACAGACGAAGAGCGAACACCGGGGAGCTGTTTTTT. Translation gives CASSLQDRRRANTGELFF. The full variable domain, its missing parts supplied by reference TRBV7-3 and TRBJ2-2, is GAGVSQTPSNKVTEKGKYVELRCDPISGHTALYWYRQSLGQGPEFLIYFQGTGAADDSGLPNDRFFAVRPEGSVSTLKIQRTERGDSAVYLCASSLQDRRRANTGELFFGEGSRLTVL.

The chain employs TRBV27 and TRBJ2-7; TRBD2 might be the D (6 bases). Germline assignment: CDR1 MNHEY and CDR2 SMNVEV (reference sequence). Trimming cost V 2 bases and J 6 bases, with 17 bases left between them. The CDR3 is 15 amino acids. The DNA of the CDR3 is TGTGCCAGCAGTTTAGGGACCAAGGGAGGAGGCGAGCAGTACTTC. Translating it yields CASSLGTKGGGEQYF.

For the CDR3, the DNA is TGTGCCAGCAGCTCCGAGTGGGGCAGCACAGATACGCAGTATTTT. This sequence encodes CASSSEWGSTDTQYF. The rearrangement links TRBV5-4 to TRBJ2-3; maybe TRBD1 (5 bases). This CDR3 has 15 amino acids. V shed 3 bases and J shed 0 bases, with 11 bases lying between them. Germline CDR1 reads SGHNT; CDR2 reads YYREEE (reference sequence).

Only one count was recorded for this clone. The V gene is TRBV7-9, the J gene TRBJ2-7; 11 nucleotides agree with TRBD1. Germline V gene lookup returns CDR1 SEHNR and CDR2 FQNEAQ (reference sequence). The CDR3 has 16 amino acids. Trimming took 5 bases from V and 0 from J; bases not matched to a gene: 6. The CDR3 DNA sequence: TGTGCCAGCAGCGACCGGACAGGGGGCCTCTCCTACGAGCAGTACTTC. It yields the protein CASSDRTGGLSYEQYF.

This clone has at least ten counts. The chain couples TRBV2 to TRBJ2-2; D is possibly TRBD2 (7 bases). CDR3 length equals 17 residues. V lost 5 bases, J lost 0 bases, and 16 bases lay in between. Germline CDR1 is SNHLY and CDR2 is FYNNEI. CDR3 region: CASSPLGGAANTGELFF. The CDR3 DNA sequence: TGTGCCAGCAGTCCACTAGGGGGGGCAGCGAACACCGGGGAGCTGTTTTTT.